Shown below are 24 T cell receptor beta chains from a single sample sequenced in a study of OX40 agonist ivuxolimab in advanced cancers. Assay used: immunoSEQ multiplex PCR; TCRdb lists only in-frame clones, some missing. This sample has about 84,000 clones, with approximately 92% found just once. The specimen comprised CD4+ or CD8+ T cells sorted from blood, sampled in a trial of the OX40 agonist ivuxolimab. The source of these receptors is an adult with an advanced solid tumor such as melanoma, head and neck, liver or kidney cancer.

This sequence joins TRBV5-1 and TRBJ1-4; 11 nucleotides match TRBD1. Germline assignment: CDR1 SGHRS and CDR2 YFSETQ. This CDR3 region has 16 residues. V dropped 4 bases and J dropped 4; count of bases not matched to a gene: 6. This CDR3 is CASSAGQGGGNEKLFF. The CDR3 nucleotides read TGCGCCAGCAGCGCGGGACAGGGGGGTGGTAATGAAAAACTGTTTTTT.

A few counts support this clone. The V and J genes are TRBV5-6 and TRBJ2-1; the D gene could be TRBD1 or TRBD2 (5 bases each). This CDR3 has 15 residues. Germline-derived CDR1 and CDR2 are SGHDT and YYEEEE. V was clipped by 5 bases and J by 5 bases, with 17 bases between them. The CDR3 DNA reads TGTGCCAGCAGATACCGACAGCTAGCCAACAATGAGCAGTTCTTC. It specifies CASRYRQLANNEQFF.

V is TRBV23-1 and J is TRBJ2-5, with D perhaps matching TRBD2 (6 bases). TRBV23-1 is labeled an ORF, and its function is uncertain. The V end lost 8 bases, the J end lost 4 bases, and 29 bases lay between the germline ends. This CDR3 region has 18 residues. The CDR3 sequence: CASAFNPPKRRVRETQYF. The CDR3 coding sequence is TGCGCCAGCGCATTCAACCCCCCCAAACGGAGGGTACGAGAGACCCAGTACTTC.

The genes are TRBV28 and TRBJ2-7; TRBD2 agrees at 9 bases. The CDR3 has 15 amino acids. V was pared by 3 bases and J by 7 bases, with 10 bases of the junction left unmatched. Germline V gene sequence: CDR1 MDHEN, CDR2 SYDVKM. CDR3 amino acids: CASSLTSGRMREQYV. As DNA, the CDR3 is TGTGCCAGCAGTTTGACTAGCGGACGAATGCGGGAGCAGTACGTC.

V is TRBV29-1 and J is TRBJ2-3; 8 positions agree with TRBD2. The length of the CDR3 is 14 residues. V gave up 2 bases and J gave up 6 bases; unmatched junction bases: 7. The germline V gene has CDR1 SQVTM and CDR2 ANQGSEA. The chain's CDR3 is CSVESAGAGDTQYF. The CDR3 bases are TGCAGCGTTGAATCAGCGGGGGCTGGGGATACGCAGTATTTT.

This sequence joins TRBV18 and TRBJ1-1; D remains unclear. V shed 3 bases and J shed 0 bases, with 11 bases lying between them. This CDR3 contains 15 residues. Germline assignment: CDR1 KGHSH and CDR2 LQKENI. Here the CDR3 DNA reads TGTGCCAGCTCACCTTCGATTACAGTGAACACTGAAGCTTTCTTT. Residues: CASSPSITVNTEAFF.

This clone occurred once. The J gene is TRBJ1-1, the V gene TRBV11-2; tentatively, D is TRBD1 (5 bases). Looked up from germline, CDR1 is SGHAT and CDR2 is FQNNGV. Deletions cut 4 bases from V and 0 bases from J, with 12 bases between. This CDR3 has 15 amino acids. The CDR3 is CASSWGRPMNTEAFF. In nucleotides, the CDR3 is TGTGCCAGCAGCTGGGGACGGCCGATGAACACTGAAGCTTTCTTT.

The V gene is TRBV7-2, the J gene TRBJ2-1, with 9 bases that match TRBD1. This CDR3 has 17 amino acids. V was clipped by 3 bases and J by 5 bases; unmatched bases: 11. The germline V gene has CDR1 SGHTA and CDR2 FQGNSA. CDR3 in DNA: TGTGCCAGCAGCTTTTATCCCGGGACAGGGAAGAACAATGAGCAGTTCTTC. It is translated as CASSFYPGTGKNNEQFF.

A single count supports this clone. The chain is built from TRBV10-1 and TRBJ2-7; 10 positions match TRBD2. V trimming: 2 bases; J trimming: 2 bases; junction bases outside the gene matches: 6. Per germline, CDR1 WNHNN and CDR2 SYGVQD (reference sequence). This CDR3 has 16 residues. CDR3 in DNA: TGCGCCAGCAGTGAGAGGGGACTAGCGCGGACCTACGAGCAGTACTTC. Its translation is CASSERGLARTYEQYF.

The chain couples TRBV2 to TRBJ1-6, with 9 bases matching TRBD1. J gave up 8 bases and V 8 bases, and 7 bases lay outside the gene matches. The germline V gene has CDR1 SNHLY and CDR2 FYNNEI. The CDR3 has 14 amino acids. CDR3: CASSPGQGYSPLHF. Written as DNA, the CDR3 is TGTGCCAGCTCACCGGGACAGGGCTATTCACCCCTCCACTTT. The full variable domain, with the rest looked up from reference TRBV2 and TRBJ1-6, is EPEVTQTPSHQVTQMGQEVILRCVPISNHLYFYWYRQILGQKVEFLVSFYNNEISEKSEIFDDQFSVERPDGSNFTLKIRSTKLEDSAMYFCASSPGQGYSPLHFGNGTRLTVT.

This clone was found a few times. The rearrangement links TRBV7-9 to TRBJ2-7, with TRBD2 as a possible D gene (6 bases). The V gene lost 8 bases and the J gene lost 3 bases, with 11 bases spanning the gap. Per germline, CDR1 SEHNR and CDR2 FQNEAQ (reference sequence). CDR3 length equals 12 residues. The CDR3 region is CASGGLSYEQYF. DNA for the CDR3: TGTGCCAGCGGGGGACTCAGCTACGAGCAGTACTTC.

A single count supports this clone. CDR3: CSVARPSYEQYV. The CDR3 DNA is TGCAGCGTTGCGAGACCCTCCTACGAGCAGTACGTC. The genes are TRBV29-1 and TRBJ2-7; D not certain. The CDR3 length is 12 residues. CDR1 is SQVTM and CDR2 is ANQGSEA in the germline V gene. Deletions cut 4 bases from V and 0 bases from J, with 7 bases between.

This chain uses TRBV7-2 with TRBJ1-1; 7 bases line up with TRBD1. Trimming took 3 bases from V and 7 from J; bases not matched to a gene: 5. The germline V gene has CDR1 SGHTA and CDR2 FQGNSA. CDR3 length: 13 residues. The CDR3 reads CASSFTSGGEAFF. In DNA, the CDR3 is TGTGCCAGCAGCTTCACCTCAGGGGGTGAAGCTTTCTTT.

The CDR3 DNA reads as TGTGCCAGCAGCCACGAGTACCAAGAGACCCAGTACTTC. Translation gives CASSHEYQETQYF. The chain uses TRBV9 and TRBJ2-5; no reliable D call. The CDR3 length is 13 residues. With 4 bases removed from V and 0 bases from J, the gap between germline ends came to 7 bases. CDR1 SGDLS and CDR2 YYNGEE come from the germline V gene.

This clone was recorded once. This chain uses TRBV2 with TRBJ1-5; no firm D call. The CDR3 sequence is 13 residues long. V was trimmed by 5 bases and J by 7 bases, leaving 12 bases between them. CDR1 is SNHLY, CDR2 FYNNEI, per germline. As DNA, the CDR3 is TGTGCCAGCAGTCCACAGCCCGACCAGCCCCAGCATTTT. Its translation: CASSPQPDQPQHF.

The chain's CDR3 is CASSPVPEEAFF. For the CDR3, the DNA is TGTGCCAGCTCACCAGTACCCGAAGAAGCTTTCTTT. V and J are TRBV18 and TRBJ1-1; no definite D call. Germline lookup yields CDR1 KGHSH and CDR2 LQKENI. The CDR3 has 12 residues. V was cut by 2 bases and J by 8 bases, with 9 bases left in between.

V gene TRBV9 combines with J gene TRBJ2-1, with 10 bases that match TRBD2. Trimming at V came to 1 base and at J to 1 base, leaving 11 bases not matched to a gene. The CDR3 has 19 residues. From germline, CDR1 is SGDLS and CDR2 YYNGEE. The CDR3 DNA reads TGTGCCAGCAGCGTACGGGAGAGAGCGGGAGGGAGATCCTACAATGAGCAGTTCTTC. Its translation: CASSVRERAGGRSYNEQFF.

This chain links TRBV6-6 with TRBJ2-3; D possibly uses TRBD1 or TRBD2 (5 bases each). Germline CDR1 is MNHNY and CDR2 is SVGAGI (reference sequence). The CDR3 length is 12 residues. V lost 8 bases and J lost 0, with 6 bases in between. CDR3 in DNA: TGTGCCAGCGGGGACAGCACAGATACGCAGTATTTT. Translated: CASGDSTDTQYF.

The chain recombines TRBV7-8 with TRBJ2-3; D is unclear. CDR3 length: 12 residues. V lost 1 base, J lost 4 bases, and 3 bases lay in between. Germline lookup yields CDR1 SGHVS and CDR2 FQNEAQ. CDR3 bases: TGTGCCAGCAGCTTAGGGGCAGATACGCAGTATTTT. This codes for CASSLGADTQYF.

The rearrangement joins TRBV11-3 to TRBJ2-1; 8 nucleotides match TRBD1. Germline V gene data show CDR1 as SGHNT and CDR2 as YENEEA. J gave up 4 bases and V 5 bases, and 7 bases lay outside the gene matches. This CDR3 region has 15 residues. The CDR3 sequence is CASSRRTGLYNEQFF. Written as DNA, the CDR3 is TGTGCCAGCAGCAGGCGGACAGGGCTTTACAATGAGCAGTTCTTC. Using reference TRBV11-3 and TRBJ2-1 for the parts outside the CDR3, the full variable domain is EAGVVQSPRYKIIEKKQPVAFWCNPISGHNTLYWYLQNLGQGPELLIRYENEEAVDDSQLPKDRFSAERLKGVDSTLKIQPAELGDSAVYLCASSRRTGLYNEQFFGPGTRLTVL.

The chain carries TRBV5-8 and TRBJ1-1; D is ambiguous. The CDR3 covers 12 residues. Trimming removed 1 base at V and 5 bases at J, with 6 bases between. CDR1 and CDR2 from the germline V gene are SGHTS and YDEGEE. CDR3 protein: CASSLTGTEAFF. The DNA of the CDR3 is TGTGCCAGCAGCTTGACGGGAACTGAAGCTTTCTTT. The full variable domain, completed using reference TRBV5-8 and TRBJ1-1, is EAGVTQSPTHLIKTRGQQATLRCSPISGHTSVYWYQQALGLGLQFLLWYDEGEERNRGNFPPRFSGRQFPNYSSELNVNALELEDSALYLCASSLTGTEAFFGQGTRLTVV.

This clone was picked up a small number of times. The chain recombines TRBV27 with TRBJ2-5, with D perhaps matching TRBD1 or TRBD2 (6 bases each). The CDR3 has 13 amino acids. Trimming pared 3 bases from V and 6 bases from J, leaving 11 bases between. Per the germline V gene, CDR1 is MNHEY and CDR2 is SMNVEV (reference sequence). The CDR3 sequence is CASSFGGRKTQYF. The CDR3 nucleotides are TGTGCCAGCAGTTTTGGGGGGCGGAAGACCCAGTACTTC.

The chain combines TRBV20-1 with TRBJ2-5; perhaps TRBD2 as D (5 bases). Germline CDR1 reads DFQATT; CDR2 reads SNEGSKA (reference sequence). The CDR3 covers 11 residues. The ends were cut back, 7 bases at V and 7 bases at J, with 13 bases in the middle. CDR3 nucleotide sequence: TGCAGTGTGCTATCGAGCGGGACCCAGTACTTC. Translating it yields CSVLSSGTQYF.

This clone came up a few times. The chain recombines TRBV11-2 with TRBJ1-6; D remains unclear. This CDR3 is 13 amino acids long. The germline CDR1 and CDR2 sequences are SGHAT and FQNNGV. V was shortened by 5 bases and J by 10 bases, with 12 bases between the two germline ends. As DNA, the CDR3 is TGTGCCAGCAGCCCGGCCGGGTTCTCACCCCTCCACTTT. Amino acid sequence: CASSPAGFSPLHF.